This T cell receptor (beta chain) was documented in a study of cytomegalovirus exposure and HLA in healthy donors. This PCR relied on a set of 60 Vbeta primers and 13 Jbeta primers. The repertoire was sequenced with immunoSEQ multiplex PCR; TCRdb's copy has only in-frame clones and lacks some. The sample lists around 100,000 clones, around three quarters occurring once. The CDR3 covers 11 residues. CDR1 MNHEY and CDR2 SMNVEV come from the germline V gene (reference sequence). Trimming removed 8 bases at V and 6 bases at J, with 10 bases between. The chain combines TRBV27 with TRBJ1-1, with D hard to call. Sample: PBMCs. This receptor was identified in a woman between 18 and 29 years old in good health and CMV-seropositive. CDR3 residues: CASGLLSEAFF. As DNA, the CDR3 is TGTGCCAGCGGACTTTTATCTGAAGCTTTCTTT.